The entry below gives a single T cell receptor beta chain sequence along with its context. Antigen: not known. For each CDR3 protein, TCRdb gives one entry from its re-call of the 5' RACE reads, without DNA. Its table records just over 300,000 distinct CDR3 sequences. These data are taken from a study of monozygotic twins with inflammatory bowel disease. Study results and caveats: Versus healthy twins, IBD patients showed fewer clonotypes shared with others, especially with disease activity.

In germline, CDR1 is GTSNPN, CDR2 SVGIG (reference sequence). CDR3 length: 13 residues. What was sequenced was blood. The origin of this receptor is a human donor with ulcerative colitis or Crohn's disease, or a healthy co-twin of an affected twin (not recorded which). The gene calls are TRBV30 and TRBJ2-7. The CDR3 reads CAWSSAVHYEQYF.